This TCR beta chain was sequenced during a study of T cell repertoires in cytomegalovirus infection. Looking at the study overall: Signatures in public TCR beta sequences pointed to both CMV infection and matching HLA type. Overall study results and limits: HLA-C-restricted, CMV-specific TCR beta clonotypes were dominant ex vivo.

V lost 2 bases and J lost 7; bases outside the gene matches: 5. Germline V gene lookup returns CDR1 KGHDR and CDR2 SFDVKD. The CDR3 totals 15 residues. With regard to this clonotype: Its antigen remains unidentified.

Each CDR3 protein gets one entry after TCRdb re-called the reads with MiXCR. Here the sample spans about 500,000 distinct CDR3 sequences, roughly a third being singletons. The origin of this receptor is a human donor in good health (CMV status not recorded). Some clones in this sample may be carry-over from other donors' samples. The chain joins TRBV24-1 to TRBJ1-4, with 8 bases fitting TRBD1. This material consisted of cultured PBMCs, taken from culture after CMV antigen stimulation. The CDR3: CATSDWTGIIEKLFF. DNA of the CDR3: TGTGCCACCAGTGATTGGACAGGGATTATTGAAAAACTGTTTTTT.